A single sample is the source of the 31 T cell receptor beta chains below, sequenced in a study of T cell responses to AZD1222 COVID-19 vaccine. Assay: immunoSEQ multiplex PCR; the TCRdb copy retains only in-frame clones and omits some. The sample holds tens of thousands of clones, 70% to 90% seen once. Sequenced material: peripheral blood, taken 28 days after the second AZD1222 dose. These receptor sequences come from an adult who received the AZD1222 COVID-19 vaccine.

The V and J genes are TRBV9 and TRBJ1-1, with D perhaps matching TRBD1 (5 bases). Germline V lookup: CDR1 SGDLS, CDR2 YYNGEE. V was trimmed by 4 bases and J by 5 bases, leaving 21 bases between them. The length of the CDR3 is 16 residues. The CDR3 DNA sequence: TGTGCCAGCAGCCTAGGGGCAGCTTTTGAAAGGACTGAAGCTTTCTTT. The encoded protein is CASSLGAAFERTEAFF.

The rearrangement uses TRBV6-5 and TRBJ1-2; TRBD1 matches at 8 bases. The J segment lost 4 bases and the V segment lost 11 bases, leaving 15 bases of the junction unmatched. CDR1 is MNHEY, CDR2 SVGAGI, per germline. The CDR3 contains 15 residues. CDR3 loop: CAVFVPRGHGYGYTF. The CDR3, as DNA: TGTGCCGTTTTCGTTCCCAGGGGGCACGGCTATGGCTACACCTTC.

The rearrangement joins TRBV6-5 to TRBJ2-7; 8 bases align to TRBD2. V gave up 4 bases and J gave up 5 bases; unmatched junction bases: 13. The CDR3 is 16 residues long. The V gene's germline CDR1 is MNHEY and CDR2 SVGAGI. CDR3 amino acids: CASSSRGSGITHEQYF. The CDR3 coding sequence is TGTGCCAGCAGTTCCCGGGGTAGCGGGATCACCCACGAGCAGTACTTC.

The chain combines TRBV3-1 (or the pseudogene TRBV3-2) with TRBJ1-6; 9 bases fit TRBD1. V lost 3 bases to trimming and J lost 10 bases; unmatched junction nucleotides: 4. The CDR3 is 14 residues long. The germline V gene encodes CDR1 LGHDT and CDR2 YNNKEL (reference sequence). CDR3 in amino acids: CASSHRTGESPLHF. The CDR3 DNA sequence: TGTGCCAGCAGCCATCGGACAGGGGAATCACCCCTCCACTTT.

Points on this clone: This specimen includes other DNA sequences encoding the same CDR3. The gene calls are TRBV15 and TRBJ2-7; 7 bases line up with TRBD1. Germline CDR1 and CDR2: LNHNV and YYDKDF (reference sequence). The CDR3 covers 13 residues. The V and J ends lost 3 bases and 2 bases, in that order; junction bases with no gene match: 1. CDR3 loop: CATSRDRTYEQYF. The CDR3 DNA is TGTGCCACCAGCAGGGACAGGACCTACGAGCAGTACTTC. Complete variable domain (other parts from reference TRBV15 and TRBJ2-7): DAMVIQNPRYQVTQFGKPVTLSCSQTLNHNVMYWYQQKSSQAPKLLFHYYDKDFNNEADTPDNFQSRRPNTSFCFLDIRSPGLGDTAMYLCATSRDRTYEQYFGPGTRLTVT.

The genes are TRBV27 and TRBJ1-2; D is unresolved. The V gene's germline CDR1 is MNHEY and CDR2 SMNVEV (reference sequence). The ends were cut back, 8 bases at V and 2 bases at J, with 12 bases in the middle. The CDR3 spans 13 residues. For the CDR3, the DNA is TGTGCCAGCGGCGACATCTTCAACTATGGCTACACCTTC. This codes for CASGDIFNYGYTF.

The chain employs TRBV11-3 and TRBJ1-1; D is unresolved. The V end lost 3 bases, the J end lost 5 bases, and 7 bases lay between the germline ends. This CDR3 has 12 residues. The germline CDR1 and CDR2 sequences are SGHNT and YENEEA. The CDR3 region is CASSFERTEAFF. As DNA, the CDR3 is TGTGCCAGCAGCTTTGAGAGAACTGAAGCTTTCTTT.

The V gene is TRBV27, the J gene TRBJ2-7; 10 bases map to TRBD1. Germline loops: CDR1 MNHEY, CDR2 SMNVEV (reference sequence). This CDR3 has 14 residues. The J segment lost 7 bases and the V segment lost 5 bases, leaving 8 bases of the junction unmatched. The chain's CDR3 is CASSPRQGAGEQYF. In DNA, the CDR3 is TGTGCCAGCAGTCCCCGACAGGGGGCGGGGGAGCAGTACTTC.

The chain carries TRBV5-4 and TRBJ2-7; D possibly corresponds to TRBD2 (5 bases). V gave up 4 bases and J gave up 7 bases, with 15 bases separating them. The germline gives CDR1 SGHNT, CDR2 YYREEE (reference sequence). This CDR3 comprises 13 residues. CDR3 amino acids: CASSMGVKREQYF. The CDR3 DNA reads TGTGCCAGCAGCATGGGAGTGAAAAGGGAGCAGTACTTC.

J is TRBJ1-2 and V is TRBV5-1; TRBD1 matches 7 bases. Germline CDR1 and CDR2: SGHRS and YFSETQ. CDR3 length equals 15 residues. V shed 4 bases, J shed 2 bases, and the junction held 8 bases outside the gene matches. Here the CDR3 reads CASSNRDSGNYGYTF. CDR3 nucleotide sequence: TGCGCCAGCAGCAACCGGGACAGCGGAAACTATGGCTACACCTTC.

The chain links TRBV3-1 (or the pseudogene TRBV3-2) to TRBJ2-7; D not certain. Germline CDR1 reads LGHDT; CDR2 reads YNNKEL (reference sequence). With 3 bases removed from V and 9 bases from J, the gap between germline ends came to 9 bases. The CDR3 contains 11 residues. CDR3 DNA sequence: TGTGCCAGCAGCCAGTGGGTCTGGCAGTACTTC. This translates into CASSQWVWQYF.

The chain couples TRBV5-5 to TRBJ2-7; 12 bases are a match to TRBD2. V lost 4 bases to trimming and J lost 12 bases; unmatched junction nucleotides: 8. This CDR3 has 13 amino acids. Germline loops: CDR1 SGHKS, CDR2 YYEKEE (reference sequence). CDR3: CASSITSGGFPYF. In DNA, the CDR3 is TGTGCCAGCAGCATTACTAGCGGGGGGTTTCCGTACTTC.

The DNA of the CDR3 is TGCGCCAGCAGCTTGGACTTTCGTCAGCCCCAGCATTTT. It encodes CASSLDFRQPQHF. The chain joins TRBV5-1 to TRBJ1-5; D not resolved. The germline gives CDR1 SGHRS, CDR2 YFSETQ. With 0 bases removed from V and 6 bases from J, the gap between germline ends came to 7 bases. There are 13 residues in the CDR3.

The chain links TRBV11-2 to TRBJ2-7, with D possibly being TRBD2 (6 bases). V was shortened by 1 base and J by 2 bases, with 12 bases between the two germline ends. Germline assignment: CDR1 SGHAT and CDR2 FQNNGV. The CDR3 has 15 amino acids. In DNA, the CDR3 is TGTGCCAGCAGCTTAGTGAGTAGCGGTCCCTACGAGCAGTACTTC. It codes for CASSLVSSGPYEQYF.

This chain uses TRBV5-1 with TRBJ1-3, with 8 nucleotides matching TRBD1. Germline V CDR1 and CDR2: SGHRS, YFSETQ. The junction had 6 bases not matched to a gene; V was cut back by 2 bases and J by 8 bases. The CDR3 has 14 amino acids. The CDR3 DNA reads TGCGCCAGCAGCTTCGGACAGGGCCCTGACACCATATATTTT. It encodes CASSFGQGPDTIYF.

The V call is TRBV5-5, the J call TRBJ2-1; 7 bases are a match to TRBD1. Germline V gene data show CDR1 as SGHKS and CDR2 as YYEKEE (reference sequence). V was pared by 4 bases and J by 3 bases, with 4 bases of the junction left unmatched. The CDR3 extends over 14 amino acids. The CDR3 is CASSRGPNYNEQFF. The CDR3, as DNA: TGTGCCAGCAGCAGGGGGCCTAACTACAATGAGCAGTTCTTC.

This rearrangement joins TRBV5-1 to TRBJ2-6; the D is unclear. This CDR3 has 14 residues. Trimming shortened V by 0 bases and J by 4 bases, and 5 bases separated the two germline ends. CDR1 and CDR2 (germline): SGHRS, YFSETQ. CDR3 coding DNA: TGCGCCAGCAGCTTGGATGCCGGGGCCAACGTCCTGACTTTC. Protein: CASSLDAGANVLTF.

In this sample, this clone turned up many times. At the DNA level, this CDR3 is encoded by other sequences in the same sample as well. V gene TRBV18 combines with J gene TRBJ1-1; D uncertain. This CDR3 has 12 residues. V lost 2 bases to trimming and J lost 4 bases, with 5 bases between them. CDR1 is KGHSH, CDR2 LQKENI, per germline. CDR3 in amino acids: CASSPGSTEAFF. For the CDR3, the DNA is TGTGCCAGCTCACCAGGGAGCACTGAAGCTTTCTTT.

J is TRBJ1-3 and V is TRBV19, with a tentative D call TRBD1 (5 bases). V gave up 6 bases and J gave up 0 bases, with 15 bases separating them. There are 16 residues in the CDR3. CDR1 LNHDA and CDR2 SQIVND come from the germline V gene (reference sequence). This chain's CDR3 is CASRLRGESSGNTIYF. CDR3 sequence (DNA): TGTGCCAGTAGACTGAGGGGCGAGAGCTCTGGAAACACCATATATTTT.

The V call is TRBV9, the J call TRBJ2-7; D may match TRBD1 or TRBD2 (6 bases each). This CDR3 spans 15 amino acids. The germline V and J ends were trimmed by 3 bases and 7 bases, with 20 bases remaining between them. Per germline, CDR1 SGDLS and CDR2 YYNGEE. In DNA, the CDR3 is TGTGCCAGCAGCGCGGGGGCAAACCGGATCGGGGAGCAGTACTTC. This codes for CASSAGANRIGEQYF.

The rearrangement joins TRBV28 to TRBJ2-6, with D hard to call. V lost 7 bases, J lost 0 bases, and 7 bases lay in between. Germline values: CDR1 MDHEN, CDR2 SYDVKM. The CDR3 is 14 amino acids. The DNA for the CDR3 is TGTGCCAGCATTGCCCACTCTGGGGCCAACGTCCTGACTTTC. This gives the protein CASIAHSGANVLTF. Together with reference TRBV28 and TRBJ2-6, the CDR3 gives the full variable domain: DVKVTQSSRYLVKRTGEKVFLECVQDMDHENMFWYRQDPGLGLRLIYFSYDVKMKEKGDIPEGYSVSREKKERFSLILESASTNQTSMYLCASIAHSGANVLTFGAGSRLTVL.

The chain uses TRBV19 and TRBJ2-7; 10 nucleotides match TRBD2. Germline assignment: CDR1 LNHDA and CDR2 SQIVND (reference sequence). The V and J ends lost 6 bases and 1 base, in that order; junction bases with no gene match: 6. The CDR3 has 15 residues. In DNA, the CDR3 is TGTGCCAGTAGACCTGGGACTAGCGTATCCTACGAGCAGTACTTC. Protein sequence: CASRPGTSVSYEQYF.

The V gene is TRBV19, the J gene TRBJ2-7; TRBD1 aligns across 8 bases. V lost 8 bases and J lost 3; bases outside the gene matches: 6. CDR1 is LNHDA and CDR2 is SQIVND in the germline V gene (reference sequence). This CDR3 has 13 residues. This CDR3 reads CASADRANYEQYF. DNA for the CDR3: TGTGCCAGTGCGGACAGGGCAAACTACGAGCAGTACTTC.

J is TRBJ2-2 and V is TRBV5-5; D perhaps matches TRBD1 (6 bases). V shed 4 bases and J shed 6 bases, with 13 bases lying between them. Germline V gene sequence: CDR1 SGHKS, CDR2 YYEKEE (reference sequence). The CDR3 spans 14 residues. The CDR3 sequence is CASSLLQGAGELFF. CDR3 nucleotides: TGTGCCAGCAGCCTGTTACAGGGAGCCGGGGAGCTGTTTTTT.

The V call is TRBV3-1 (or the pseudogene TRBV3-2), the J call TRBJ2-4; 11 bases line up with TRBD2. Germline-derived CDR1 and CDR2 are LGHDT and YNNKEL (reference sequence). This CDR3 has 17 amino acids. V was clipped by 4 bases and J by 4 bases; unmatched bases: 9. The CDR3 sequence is CASSRRSGTSGKNIQYF. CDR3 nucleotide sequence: TGTGCCAGCAGCCGAAGATCCGGGACTAGCGGAAAAAACATTCAGTACTTC.

The CDR3 is CASRSGGKNTEAFF. The DNA for the CDR3 is TGTGCCAGCAGGTCGGGGGGGAAGAACACTGAAGCTTTCTTT. The V and J genes are TRBV5-4 and TRBJ1-1; D is possibly TRBD1 (5 bases). V lost 5 bases to trimming and J lost 1 base, with 12 bases between them. This CDR3 spans 14 amino acids. The germline CDR1 and CDR2 sequences are SGHNT and YYREEE (reference sequence).

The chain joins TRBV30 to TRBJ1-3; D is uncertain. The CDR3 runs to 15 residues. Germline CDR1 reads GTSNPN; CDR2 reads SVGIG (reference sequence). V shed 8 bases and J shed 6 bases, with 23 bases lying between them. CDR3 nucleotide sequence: TGTGCCGGGGTGACCTCGACCCTTTATAAAAACACCATATATTTT. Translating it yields CAGVTSTLYKNTIYF.

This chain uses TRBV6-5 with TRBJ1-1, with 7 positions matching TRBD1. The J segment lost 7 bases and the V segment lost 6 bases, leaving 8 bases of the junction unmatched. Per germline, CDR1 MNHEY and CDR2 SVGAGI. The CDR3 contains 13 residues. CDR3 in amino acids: CASSRQGGDEAFF. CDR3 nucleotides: TGTGCCAGCAGCCGACAGGGAGGGGATGAAGCTTTCTTT.

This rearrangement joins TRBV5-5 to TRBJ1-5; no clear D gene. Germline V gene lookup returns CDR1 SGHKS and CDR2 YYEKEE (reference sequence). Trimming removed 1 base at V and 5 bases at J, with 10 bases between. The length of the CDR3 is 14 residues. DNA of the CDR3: TGTGCCAGCAGCTTGTTCAGGAAAGATCAGCCCCAGCATTTT. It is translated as CASSLFRKDQPQHF.

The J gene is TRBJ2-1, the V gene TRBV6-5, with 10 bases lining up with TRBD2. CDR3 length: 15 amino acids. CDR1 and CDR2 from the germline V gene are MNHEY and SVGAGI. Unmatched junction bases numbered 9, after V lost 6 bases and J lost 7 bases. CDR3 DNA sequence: TGTGCCAGCAGAGCGGGACTAGCGACAGGAAATGAGCAGTTCTTC. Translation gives CASRAGLATGNEQFF.

CDR3 nucleotide sequence: TGTGCCAGCAGCTTCGACAGGGGTTTTGGCTACACCTTC. Amino acid sequence: CASSFDRGFGYTF. The chain is built from TRBV11-2 and TRBJ1-2; TRBD1 aligns across 8 bases. The J segment lost 7 bases and the V segment lost 3 bases, leaving 4 bases of the junction unmatched. Germline V gives CDR1 SGHAT, CDR2 FQNNGV. The CDR3 is made up of 13 amino acids.